The 30 T cell receptor beta chains below all came from one sample that was sequenced in a study of control samples from healthy donors and cancer patients. Sequencing was performed with immunoSEQ multiplex PCR; in TCRdb, only in-frame clones are kept and a portion is missing. There are 150,000 to 200,000 clones in the sample; 90% to 95% occur only once, and around 1.3% lies in the top ten. Sequenced material: blood. The receptors shown here come from a woman aged 18-29 years in good health.

V and J are TRBV27 and TRBJ2-3; no definite D call. The length of the CDR3 is 13 residues. Looked up from germline, CDR1 is MNHEY and CDR2 is SMNVEV (reference sequence). Trimming took 4 bases from V and 3 from J, leaving 8 bases between them. The CDR3 nucleotides are TGTGCCAGCAGTTGGCAGTTAACAGATACGCAGTATTTT. This translates into CASSWQLTDTQYF.

The chain has TRBV2 and TRBJ2-1; no definite D call. This CDR3 is 13 amino acids long. The germline V gene has CDR1 SNHLY and CDR2 FYNNEI. Trimming shortened V by 6 bases and J by 11 bases, and 17 bases separated the two germline ends. The CDR3 region is CASRDTESSQQFF. As DNA, the CDR3 is TGTGCCAGCAGGGATACAGAAAGCAGCCAGCAGTTCTTC.

The chain recombines TRBV5-1 with TRBJ2-1; 8 nucleotides line up with TRBD2. In germline, CDR1 is SGHRS, CDR2 YFSETQ. V was pared by 4 bases and J by 0 bases, with 6 bases of the junction left unmatched. This CDR3 is 16 amino acids long. The CDR3 DNA reads as TGCGCCAGCAGCGGAATAGCGGGGAGCTCCTACAATGAGCAGTTCTTC. It translates to CASSGIAGSSYNEQFF.

J is TRBJ1-4 and V is TRBV4-2; no clear D. The germline gives CDR1 LGHNA, CDR2 YNFKEQ. This CDR3 is built from 14 residues. V was cut by 0 bases and J by 4 bases, with 6 bases left in between. CDR3 region: CASSQDTYNEKLFF. CDR3 sequence (DNA): TGTGCCAGCAGCCAAGATACGTATAATGAAAAACTGTTTTTT.

The V gene is TRBV9, the J gene TRBJ1-2; TRBD1 is a possible D gene (5 bases). The CDR3 spans 12 residues. Per the germline V gene, CDR1 is SGDLS and CDR2 is YYNGEE. V was pared by 0 bases and J by 7 bases, with 7 bases between. CDR3 sequence (DNA): TGTGCCAGCAGCGTAGGGGACTCTGGCTACACCTTC. This codes for CASSVGDSGYTF.

CDR3 amino acids: CASSKGDYQGDTQYF. The CDR3 nucleotides read TGTGCCAGCAGCAAAGGGGATTATCAGGGGGATACGCAGTATTTT. V gene TRBV21-1 combines with J gene TRBJ2-3; TRBD1 was called by the table and not checked on the DNA. TRBV21-1 is noted as a pseudogene. The CDR3 length is 15 residues.

The chain recombines TRBV5-1 with TRBJ2-7; maybe TRBD2 (6 bases). V was cut by 1 base and J by 0 bases, with 14 bases left in between. This CDR3 region has 16 residues. CDR1 is SGHRS and CDR2 is YFSETQ in the germline V gene. The chain's CDR3 is CASSLFSGVSSYEQYF. The CDR3 nucleotides read TGCGCCAGCAGCTTGTTTTCGGGAGTGAGCTCCTACGAGCAGTACTTC.

The V gene is TRBV18, the J gene TRBJ2-1, with D possibly TRBD1 on 6 matching bases. V lost 3 bases to trimming and J lost 5 bases, with 14 bases between them. The CDR3 is 15 amino acids. Germline CDR1 and CDR2: KGHSH and LQKENI. CDR3 nucleotide sequence: TGTGCCAGCTCACCCCTAGGACAGTTAAACAATGAGCAGTTCTTC. It encodes CASSPLGQLNNEQFF.

This clone showed up just once. The chain uses TRBV2 and TRBJ1-2; D gene ambiguous. From germline, CDR1 is SNHLY and CDR2 FYNNEI. The CDR3 extends over 15 amino acids. Trimming took off 3 bases at V and 4 bases at J, with 15 bases between the two ends. CDR3 nucleotides: TGTGCCAGCAGTGAGGTTTTGCGCAGCCCCTATGGCTACACCTTC. Protein: CASSEVLRSPYGYTF. The full variable domain, its missing parts supplied by reference TRBV2 and TRBJ1-2, is EPEVTQTPSHQVTQMGQEVILRCVPISNHLYFYWYRQILGQKVEFLVSFYNNEISEKSEIFDDQFSVERPDGSNFTLKIRSTKLEDSAMYFCASSEVLRSPYGYTFGSGTRLTVV.

The chain recombines TRBV6-6 with TRBJ1-4; D is unclear. V gave up 6 bases and J gave up 10 bases, with 18 bases separating them. The length of the CDR3 is 14 residues. Per germline, CDR1 MNHNY and CDR2 SVGAGI (reference sequence). The CDR3 DNA follows: TGTGCCAGCAGCCCACTTTCAGGCACCGGAAAACTGTTTTTT. This gives the protein CASSPLSGTGKLFF.

The chain has TRBV7-8 and TRBJ2-4; D unclear. CDR3 size: 12 residues. V lost 5 bases and J 6 bases, leaving 8 bases between the germline ends. The germline gives CDR1 SGHVS, CDR2 FQNEAQ. Here the CDR3 reads CASSPWGNIQYF. CDR3 in DNA: TGTGCCAGCAGCCCATGGGGAAACATTCAGTACTTC.

The J gene is TRBJ2-5, the V gene TRBV9; 15 bases map to TRBD2. Germline V gene data show CDR1 as SGDLS and CDR2 as YYNGEE. The junction had 9 bases not matched to a gene; V was cut back by 3 bases and J by 3 bases. The CDR3 is 18 residues long. The CDR3 coding sequence is TGTGCCAGCAGCGAGGGGACTAGCGGGAGGTGGTTGAAAGAGACCCAGTACTTC. Amino acids: CASSEGTSGRWLKETQYF.

The J gene is TRBJ2-1, the V gene TRBV5-6; TRBD1 is a possible D gene (7 bases). This CDR3 spans 12 amino acids. Between the trimmed V and J ends, which lost 4 bases and 9 bases, there was a span of 11 bases. Per the germline V gene, CDR1 is SGHDT and CDR2 is YYEEEE. The CDR3 DNA reads TGTGCCAGCAGCCCAGGGGGGAGTGAGCAGTTCTTC. Its translation: CASSPGGSEQFF.

The rearrangement links TRBV7-6 to TRBJ1-1, with 7 bases aligning to TRBD1. V gave up 7 bases and J gave up 1 base; unmatched junction bases: 6. The CDR3 loop spans 14 amino acids. CDR1 and CDR2 (germline): SGHVS, FNYEAQ. In DNA, the CDR3 is TGTGCCAGCATACAGGGGTTAGGGAACACTGAAGCTTTCTTT. Its translation: CASIQGLGNTEAFF.

CDR3 in amino acids: CASSQLGLAGLYEQYF. The CDR3 DNA is TGCGCCAGCAGCCAACTGGGACTAGCGGGACTCTACGAGCAGTACTTC. The J gene is TRBJ2-7, the V gene TRBV4-1; 13 nucleotides match TRBD2. CDR3 size: 16 residues. V lost 2 bases to trimming and J lost 3 bases; unmatched junction nucleotides: 4. Germline V lookup: CDR1 MGHRA, CDR2 YSYEKL.

The chain carries TRBV6-5 and TRBJ1-5, with D possibly TRBD1 on 6 matching bases. This CDR3 is built from 14 residues. V was pared by 6 bases and J by 6 bases, with 15 bases between. The germline V gene encodes CDR1 MNHEY and CDR2 SVGAGI. CDR3 loop: CASRSYRDGQPQHF. Written as DNA, the CDR3 is TGTGCCAGCAGATCATACAGGGACGGTCAGCCCCAGCATTTT.

The chain has TRBV4-1 and TRBJ1-4; weak D call: TRBD1 (6 bases). Germline-derived CDR1 and CDR2 are MGHRA and YSYEKL. The CDR3 has 16 amino acids. Trimming cost V 2 bases and J 5 bases, with 15 bases left between them. The CDR3 DNA sequence: TGCGCCAGCAGCCAAAGGGCGCGGCAGGGGAATGAAAAACTGTTTTTT. Its translation: CASSQRARQGNEKLFF.

The V and J genes are TRBV28 and TRBJ2-7, with D perhaps TRBD1 (6 bases). The ends were cut back, 5 bases at V and 9 bases at J, with 20 bases in the middle. The CDR3 consists of 14 residues. The germline gives CDR1 MDHEN, CDR2 SYDVKM. The CDR3 nucleotides are TGTGCCAGCAGTCCTACGGGACACCAAACCGGGCAGTACTTC. Residues: CASSPTGHQTGQYF.

The chain has TRBV14 and TRBJ2-5, with D perhaps matching TRBD2 (6 bases). The CDR3 covers 16 residues. Germline CDR1 and CDR2: SGHDN and FVKESK. The V end was cut by 0 bases, the J end by 4 bases, with 15 bases between. The CDR3 spells CASSQDWRERGETQYF. The CDR3 DNA sequence: TGTGCCAGCAGCCAAGATTGGCGGGAAAGGGGAGAGACCCAGTACTTC.

The chain carries TRBV19 and TRBJ2-1; D is perhaps TRBD2 (6 bases). This CDR3 spans 12 amino acids. V shed 3 bases and J shed 13 bases, with 13 bases lying between them. Germline loops: CDR1 LNHDA, CDR2 SQIVND (reference sequence). CDR3 nucleotides: TGTGCCAGTAGTATGAGGCGGGGAGGTCAGTTCTTC. It yields the protein CASSMRRGGQFF.

The rearrangement links TRBV20-1 to TRBJ2-6; 9 positions match TRBD1. CDR3 size: 19 residues. Trimming cost V 3 bases and J 4 bases; bases outside gene matches: 16. Germline CDR1 reads DFQATT; CDR2 reads SNEGSKA (reference sequence). In nucleotides, the CDR3 is TGCAGTGCTAGTCCTATAAGGGGACAGGGCTTCTACGGGGCCAACGTCCTGACTTTC. It specifies CSASPIRGQGFYGANVLTF.

This rearrangement joins TRBV11-2 to TRBJ2-7; 7 bases align to TRBD2. The V gene's germline CDR1 is SGHAT and CDR2 FQNNGV. This CDR3 region has 15 residues. Trimming cost V 5 bases and J 4 bases; bases outside gene matches: 11. In DNA, the CDR3 is TGTGCCAGCAGCCTGGGTAGCGGGCTTGGGTACGAGCAGTACTTC. Residues: CASSLGSGLGYEQYF.

The V gene is TRBV7-9, the J gene TRBJ2-7; 10 bases are shared with TRBD1. There are 14 residues in the CDR3. V was clipped by 4 bases and J by 4 bases; unmatched bases: 4. The germline CDR1 and CDR2 sequences are SEHNR and FQNEAQ (reference sequence). In nucleotides, the CDR3 is TGTGCCAGCAGCTCCGGGACAGGGGATTACGAGCAGTACTTC. Translated: CASSSGTGDYEQYF.

This clone was counted a single time. The genes are TRBV5-8 and TRBJ2-7; 9 bases map to TRBD1. Germline assignment: CDR1 SGHTS and CDR2 YDEGEE. The CDR3 has 13 amino acids. V was pared by 5 bases and J by 4 bases, with 4 bases of the junction left unmatched. CDR3 loop: CASSGQGRYEQYF. The CDR3 coding sequence is TGTGCCAGCAGTGGACAGGGGAGGTACGAGCAGTACTTC. Complete variable domain (other parts from reference TRBV5-8 and TRBJ2-7): EAGVTQSPTHLIKTRGQQATLRCSPISGHTSVYWYQQALGLGLQFLLWYDEGEERNRGNFPPRFSGRQFPNYSSELNVNALELEDSALYLCASSGQGRYEQYFGPGTRLTVT.

The rearrangement uses TRBV7-9 and TRBJ1-1; TRBD1 might be the D (5 bases). The CDR3 loop spans 16 amino acids. The germline V gene has CDR1 SEHNR and CDR2 FQNEAQ (reference sequence). Trimming removed 5 bases at V and 4 bases at J, with 20 bases between. The CDR3 DNA follows: TGTGCCAGCAGCCCACTGGACGGCAGGGAGCTCACTGAAGCTTTCTTT. Encoded protein: CASSPLDGRELTEAFF.

Only a few counts were recorded for this clone. The CDR3, as DNA: TGTGCCAGCGGGGGAGGGGGCTACGGCTACACCTTC. Encoded protein: CASGGGGYGYTF. This chain joins TRBV7-3 and TRBJ1-2, with 7 bases lining up with TRBD1. The CDR3 loop spans 12 amino acids. V shed 8 bases, J shed 8 bases, and the junction held 8 bases outside the gene matches. CDR1 and CDR2 (germline): SGHTA, FQGTGA.

The chain couples TRBV28 to TRBJ2-1; 7 bases are shared with TRBD2. V gave up 6 bases and J gave up 0 bases; unmatched junction bases: 8. CDR1 and CDR2 from the germline V gene are MDHEN and SYDVKM. The length of the CDR3 is 16 residues. DNA of the CDR3: TGTGCCAGCAGCCATCGACTAGCTAGCTCCTACAATGAGCAGTTCTTC. This translates into CASSHRLASSYNEQFF.

V usage is TRBV15 and J usage is TRBJ1-5; D remains unclear. CDR3 size: 13 residues. Trimming cost V 2 bases and J 5 bases, with 7 bases left between them. The germline CDR1 and CDR2 sequences are LNHNV and YYDKDF (reference sequence). This CDR3 is CATSRLSYQPQHF. CDR3 DNA sequence: TGTGCCACCAGCAGACTATCGTATCAGCCCCAGCATTTT.

The chain employs TRBV7-2 and TRBJ1-4; a possible D gene is TRBD1 (5 bases). The CDR3 is 13 amino acids. Per germline, CDR1 SGHTA and CDR2 FQGNSA. With 1 base removed from V and 13 bases from J, the gap between germline ends came to 13 bases. CDR3 in amino acids: CASSLGSGSGLFF. The CDR3 DNA sequence: TGTGCCAGCAGCTTAGGATCAGGGTCGGGACTGTTTTTT.

The rearrangement joins TRBV6-5 to TRBJ2-2, with D unclear. The CDR3 is 14 amino acids. Germline CDR1 and CDR2: MNHEY and SVGAGI. V was clipped by 0 bases and J by 5 bases, with 7 bases between them. CDR3 region: CASSYSPRTGELFF. Written as DNA, the CDR3 is TGTGCCAGCAGTTACTCCCCTCGGACCGGGGAGCTGTTTTTT.